This entry concerns a single TCR beta chain. This clonotype has ten or more counts. It has no known antigen specificity. Base quality data are lacking; no much larger clone is found one base away. Library preparation employed multiplex PCR. The sample was run on an Illumina HiSeq 4000. To build TCR beta libraries, CDR3 regions were amplified by Arm-PCR using iRepertoire HTBI primers. Before sequencing, the PCR products went through gel purification. Under the source paper's analysis protocol: Gene usage analysis of CDR3 amino acid clonotypes used the 50 to 70 TRBV and about 15 TRBJ segments found across samples. COPE and FqMerger were used to merge the filtered high-quality paired reads into contigs. BLAST was used to align contigs to IMGT TRBV, TRBD and TRBJ reference genes, with CDR3 defined following IMGT. Any clonotype with a frequency above 0.1% was classified as a highly expanded clone. Shannon entropy served as the measure of repertoire diversity, while the Gini coefficient captured V-J evenness. Public clonotypes were defined as clonotypes shared by more than one individual. TCRdb trimmed the raw reads at Q25, called clones with MiXCR and kept productive beta chains. Entries that share a CDR3 protein sequence are merged under the most common genes and DNA. For this entry, the V and J calls and clone size follow TCRdb and not the study's own pipeline. Here the sample has hundreds of thousands of distinct CDR3 sequences; 21% occur a single time. The ten largest clonotypes hold 13% to 15% of the sample.

The data belong to a study of regulatory T cells in long-lasting Graves disease (dated by TCRdb to the early 2020s). For the study in its entirety: Persistent Graves' disease meant more than 5 years of antithyroid drug treatment with TSH receptor autoantibodies that stayed positive. Patients with persistent Graves' disease were compared with patients with newly diagnosed Graves' disease using TCR sequencing and RNA sequencing of peripheral blood. The study was registered as a clinical trial and conducted in China. A total of around 35 samples underwent TCR sequencing: roughly 13 from persistent and roughly 20 from newly diagnosed Graves' disease patients. Antithyroid drugs had been taken for approximately 10 years on average by persistent Graves' disease patients in the clinical cohort.

The sample's time point, from its label and the paper: persistent/refractory GD, antithyroid drugs over 5 years with positive TRAb. RNA was extracted from PBMCs in TRIzol for both TCR sequencing and RNA sequencing. The diagnosis of Graves' disease followed American Thyroid Association guidelines. The patients came from an endocrinology department in Xi'an, China. Each patient gave about 9.1 milliliters of peripheral blood, collected in an EDTA anticoagulant tube. PBMCs were isolated by Ficoll Paque Plus density gradient separation without further T cell sorting. An Agilent 2100 Bioanalyzer and agarose gel were used to assess RNA quality, and a NanoDrop 2000 was used to measure RNA concentration. Overall study outcomes, separate from this receptor: Only the TCR beta chain was sequenced and analyzed. More public clonotypes were shared among persistent patients (roughly 2,900) than among newly diagnosed patients (under 1,000). Compared with newly diagnosed patients, persistent Graves' disease patients had lower TCR Shannon entropy and fewer highly expanded clones, which suggests clonal expansion. Only peripheral blood was studied, because thyroid tissue, the primary lesion, was inaccessible. The small sample size was acknowledged by the authors as a limitation that may reduce accuracy.

Sequencing was performed on peripheral blood mononuclear cells (PBMCs), taken when the disease was refractory, from a patient treated with antithyroid drugs. This TCR came from a female donor with Graves disease.

CDR3 loop: CASSLEESGANVLTF. The DNA sequence follows: TGTGCCAGCAGTTTGGAAGAGTCTGGGGCCAACGTCCTGACTTTC. The chain is assembled from TRBV12-3 or TRBV12-4 and TRBJ2-6; too little of a D gene remains to name it. From the cysteine up to the phenylalanine, the CDR3 has a length of 15 residues. The kept DNA is CDR3 alone, 45 bases in frame from the first base. V is reduced by 3 bases and J by 1 base, leaving a spacing of 7 bases between them.